This T cell receptor (beta chain) was profiled in a study of T cell repertoires in cytomegalovirus infection (dated by TCRdb to about 2019). The study in broad terms: The HLA type of each donor mattered for the analysis, because public TCR beta signatures pointed to carriage of CMV infection along with the matching HLA type.

V loses 5 bases at its end and J loses 2 bases; junction bases beyond the gene matches: 7. Its CDR3 holds 16 amino acids, cysteine through phenylalanine. Just CDR3 DNA is preserved here, 48 bases in frame from base 1. CDR1 and CDR2 were assigned from the germline V gene as SGHNT and YENEEA. This clonotype was found many times. What this receptor recognizes is not known. One base away there is no much larger clone; base qualities are not given. The data were produced on an Illumina HiSeq 1500. TCRdb trimmed the raw reads at Q25, called clones with MiXCR and kept productive beta chains. Entries are consolidated by CDR3 protein sequence, retaining the most common genes and DNA. Here the sample has fewer than 200,000 distinct CDR3 sequences; roughly a fifth occur a single time. Clones ranked in the top ten supply roughly 2.9% of the sample. Study-level results and caveats: The ex vivo response was dominated by HLA-C-restricted CMV-specific TCR beta clonotypes, and the single most frequent clonotype in two of eight donors was supplied by these HLA-C-restricted clonotypes. Carriers of CMV infection plus the relevant HLA type were discriminated by the cumulative frequency of public TCR beta family members in the study cohort and in an independent roughly 380-donor cohort.

This receptor was identified in a human donor in good health (CMV status not recorded). Some clones in this sample may be carry-over from other donors' samples. The rearrangement combines TRBV11-3 with TRBJ2-1; the junction holds 9 bases that match TRBD2. Sequenced sample: PBMCs. The CDR3: CASSRGGGEPYNEQFF. The base sequence is TGTGCCAGCAGCCGCGGGGGGGGGGAGCCCTACAATGAGCAGTTCTTC.